The 9 T cell receptor beta chains below all came from one sample that was sequenced in a study of T cell repertoires in cytomegalovirus infection. TCRdb redid the calling of the reads with MiXCR, one entry per CDR3 protein. The sample yields 20,000 to 25,000 distinct CDR3 sequences, 35% to 45% seen once. These receptors are not linked to any known antigen. Here the sequenced sample was CD8+ T cells from cultured PBMCs, taken from culture after CMV antigen stimulation. The receptors were gathered from a human donor in good health (CMV status not recorded). Some clones in this sample may be carry-over from other donors' samples.

The gene calls are TRBV23-1 and TRBJ2-5; D gene unclear. TRBV23-1 is known as an ORF, though its function is uncertain. The CDR3 consists of 15 residues. Between the trimmed V and J ends, which lost 4 bases and 7 bases, there was a span of 19 bases. The CDR3 is CASSPALVGVRTQYF. As DNA, the CDR3 is TGCGCCAGCAGTCCTGCGTTAGTGGGCGTACGGACCCAGTACTTC.

The J gene is TRBJ2-1, the V gene TRBV19; either TRBD1 or TRBD2 may fit D (5 bases each). The CDR3 has 13 amino acids. V lost 1 base, J lost 10 bases, and 11 bases lay in between. Germline loops: CDR1 LNHDA, CDR2 SQIVND (reference sequence). The CDR3 sequence: CASSIAGPSEQFF. The CDR3, as DNA: TGTGCCAGTAGTATAGCGGGGCCCAGCGAGCAGTTCTTC.

This clonotype was seen at least ten times. The V gene is TRBV12-3 or TRBV12-4, the J gene TRBJ2-2, with 7 bases identical to TRBD2. The CDR3 spans 15 residues. Trimming removed 8 bases from V and 0 bases from J; junction bases left unmatched: 6. DNA of the CDR3: TGTGCCAGCCGACAAAGCGGGACGAACACCGGGGAGCTGTTTTTT. This sequence encodes CASRQSGTNTGELFF.

The CDR3 bases are TGCAGCGTTGAGTGGACTAGCGGCCAAGAGACCCAGTACTTC. Protein sequence: CSVEWTSGQETQYF. The chain uses TRBV29-1 and TRBJ2-5, with TRBD2 matching over 10 bases. CDR3 length equals 14 residues. Germline CDR1 reads SQVTM; CDR2 reads ANQGSEA. The junction had 2 bases not matched to a gene; V was cut back by 3 bases and J by 1 base.

V gene TRBV19 combines with J gene TRBJ2-3; TRBD2 matches 7 bases. CDR1 LNHDA and CDR2 SQIVND come from the germline V gene (reference sequence). CDR3 length equals 15 residues. V shed 3 bases, J shed 3 bases, and the junction held 6 bases outside the gene matches. The CDR3 is CASSIVGLGTDTQYF. In nucleotides, the CDR3 is TGTGCCAGTAGTATTGTCGGACTAGGTACAGATACGCAGTATTTT.

This chain uses TRBV29-1 with TRBJ2-1, with TRBD2 identical over 9 bases. This CDR3 contains 14 residues. Germline V gene sequence: CDR1 SQVTM, CDR2 ANQGSEA. The V and J ends lost 5 bases and 5 bases, in that order; junction bases with no gene match: 7. CDR3 residues: CSVSGGTLDNEQFF. The CDR3 DNA sequence: TGCAGCGTTAGCGGGGGGACTCTTGACAATGAGCAGTTCTTC.

The chain is built from TRBV9 and TRBJ2-5; 7 nucleotides agree with TRBD2. Germline V gene lookup returns CDR1 SGDLS and CDR2 YYNGEE. J was trimmed by 0 bases and V by 4 bases; bases with no gene match: 6. This CDR3 region has 15 residues. The CDR3 here is CASSSRDYNQETQYF. The CDR3 DNA reads TGTGCCAGCAGCTCCCGGGACTACAACCAAGAGACCCAGTACTTC.

The V call is TRBV4-3, the J call TRBJ1-1; a possible D gene is TRBD1 (5 bases). Germline loops: CDR1 LGHNA, CDR2 YSLEER. V lost 0 bases, J lost 4 bases, and 21 bases lay in between. This CDR3 has 18 residues. The CDR3, as DNA: TGCGCCAGCAGCCAAGAAGGCGCTGGGGGACCAGGGAGCACTGAAGCTTTCTTT. Translating it yields CASSQEGAGGPGSTEAFF.

This clonotype was observed a single time. The V and J genes are TRBV10-3 and TRBJ1-5; D is perhaps TRBD1 (5 bases). V was shortened by 2 bases and J by 2 bases, with 16 bases between the two germline ends. The CDR3 length is 17 residues. CDR1 ENHRY and CDR2 SYGVKD come from the germline V gene. The CDR3 protein is CAISEGPEGGGNQPQHF. The CDR3 coding sequence is TGTGCCATCAGTGAGGGCCCCGAGGGAGGGGGCAATCAGCCCCAGCATTTT.